These 21 T cell receptor beta chains originate from one sample sequenced in a study of Graves' ophthalmopathy and Graves' hyperthyroidism. Amplification of the TCR beta CDR3 regions used RNA transcripts (as template). First-round RT-PCR with HTBI primers preceded a second-round multiplex PCR. TCRdb redid the calling of the multiplex PCR reads with MiXCR, one entry per CDR3 protein. The table shows approximately 15,000 distinct CDR3 sequences, with about 43% occurring only once. Sequencing used peripheral blood. Receptors were obtained from a woman aged 35 to 49 with stable Graves' hyperthyroidism.

To note about this clonotype: Since a much larger clone is just one base distant, this may be a read error. V usage is TRBV3-1 and J usage is TRBJ1-5; D is unresolved. V lost 2 bases and J 9 bases, leaving 11 bases between the germline ends. CDR1 is LGHDT and CDR2 is YNNKEL in the germline V gene (reference sequence). This CDR3 is 13 amino acids long. The CDR3 is CASSQSVSRPQHF. The CDR3 region has the DNA TGTGCCAGCAGCCAATCGGTGAGCCGGCCCCAGCATTTT.

The V call is TRBV29-1, the J call TRBJ2-5, with D possibly being TRBD1 (7 bases). CDR1 and CDR2 (germline): SQVTM, ANQGSEA. Trimming stripped 7 bases from V and 5 bases from J, with 20 bases between. This CDR3 is 14 amino acids long. Here the CDR3 DNA reads TGCAGCGGCGGGGCTGGACAGGATCTTGAGACCCAGTACTTC. Protein product: CSGGAGQDLETQYF.

This clonotype was detected only a few times. J is TRBJ1-3 and V is TRBV5-1; D is possibly TRBD1 (5 bases). CDR3 size: 16 residues. V lost 3 bases and J 0 bases, leaving 13 bases between the germline ends. Germline CDR1 is SGHRS and CDR2 is YFSETQ. The CDR3 is CASSSTGTLSGNTIYF. The CDR3 region has the DNA TGCGCCAGCAGCTCCACCGGGACTCTCTCTGGAAACACCATATATTTT. The variable domain in full, with the rest retrieved from reference TRBV5-1 and TRBJ1-3, is KAGVTQTPRYLIKTRGQQVTLSCSPISGHRSVSWYQQTPGQGLQFLFEYFSETQRNKGNFPGRFSGRQFSNSRSEMNVSTLELGDSALYLCASSSTGTLSGNTIYFGEGSWLTVV.

This clonotype was observed a few times. This chain connects TRBV5-1 to TRBJ2-2; TRBD1 matches 8 bases. Germline V gene data show CDR1 as SGHRS and CDR2 as YFSETQ. V dropped 5 bases and J dropped 1; count of bases not matched to a gene: 4. The CDR3 sequence is 15 residues long. The CDR3 DNA follows: TGCGCCAGCAGGACCGGGACAGGGAACACCGGGGAGCTGTTTTTT. Amino acids: CASRTGTGNTGELFF.

The V gene is TRBV10-3, the J gene TRBJ2-7, with TRBD1 matching over 7 bases. The germline V gene encodes CDR1 ENHRY and CDR2 SYGVKD. This CDR3 has 13 residues. Trimming at V came to 5 bases and at J to 5 bases, leaving 6 bases not matched to a gene. CDR3: CAISSDRANEQYF. CDR3 DNA sequence: TGTGCCATCAGTTCTGACAGGGCTAACGAGCAGTACTTC.

This clonotype came up once. An end of the junction differs from the germline gene, which may be a read error. The chain recombines TRBV5-4 with TRBJ1-3, with D tentatively TRBD1 (5 bases). Germline lookup yields CDR1 SGHNT and CDR2 YYREEE (reference sequence). This CDR3 region has 15 residues. The CDR3 sequence: CASSSGTHGGNAIYF. The DNA for the CDR3 is TGTGCCAGCAGCTCCGGGACGCACGGGGGAAACGCCATATATTTT.

Concerning this clonotype: With a much larger clone just one base away, this may be a read error. The gene calls are TRBV6-5 and TRBJ2-3; D gene unclear. The CDR3 runs to 13 residues. Germline CDR1 and CDR2: MNHEY and SVGAGI. Trimming took 11 bases from V and 0 from J, leaving 12 bases between them. The CDR3 region is CACRETSTDTQYF. The CDR3 DNA follows: TGTGCCTGCCGAGAGACTAGCACAGATACGCAGTATTTT.

V usage is TRBV5-4 and J usage is TRBJ2-7; 10 bases align to TRBD2. From germline, CDR1 is SGHNT and CDR2 YYREEE (reference sequence). The CDR3 totals 15 residues. V trimming: 2 bases; J trimming: 0 bases; junction bases outside the gene matches: 2. CDR3 sequence reads: CASSFPSGSSYEQYF. The CDR3 nucleotides read TGTGCCAGCAGCTTTCCTAGCGGGAGCTCCTACGAGCAGTACTTC.

The chain has TRBV9 and TRBJ2-1; D gene unclear. Trimming shortened V by 1 base and J by 1 base, and 9 bases separated the two germline ends. Germline-derived CDR1 and CDR2 are SGDLS and YYNGEE. The CDR3 is made up of 15 amino acids. CDR3 region: CASSVYGDSYNEQFF. In DNA, the CDR3 is TGTGCCAGCAGCGTATATGGTGATTCCTACAATGAGCAGTTCTTC.

The chain joins TRBV3-1 to TRBJ2-6; D is uncertain. V shed 4 bases and J shed 0 bases, with 7 bases lying between them. Germline-derived CDR1 and CDR2 are LGHDT and YNNKEL (reference sequence). The CDR3 extends over 15 amino acids. The CDR3 DNA is TGTGCCAGCAGCCTCTGGCTCTCTGGGGCCAACGTCCTGACTTTC. This gives the protein CASSLWLSGANVLTF.

The chain links TRBV2 to TRBJ2-7, with 11 bases matching TRBD1. V lost 8 bases to trimming and J lost 6 bases; unmatched junction nucleotides: 9. The CDR3 is 14 amino acids. Germline assignment: CDR1 SNHLY and CDR2 FYNNEI. In DNA form, the CDR3 reads TGTGCCAGCTATTCCGGGACAGGGGGGCTCGAGCAGTACTTC. Translation: CASYSGTGGLEQYF. The full variable domain, with the rest looked up from reference TRBV2 and TRBJ2-7, is EPEVTQTPSHQVTQMGQEVILRCVPISNHLYFYWYRQILGQKVEFLVSFYNNEISEKSEIFDDQFSVERPDGSNFTLKIRSTKLEDSAMYFCASYSGTGGLEQYFGPGTRLTVT.

This clonotype is labeled as medium-sized. The V call is TRBV2, the J call TRBJ2-7, with D perhaps given as TRBD1 or TRBD2 (5 bases each). Germline assignment: CDR1 SNHLY and CDR2 FYNNEI. The CDR3 covers 13 residues. The germline V and J ends were trimmed by 2 bases and 6 bases, with 11 bases remaining between them. The CDR3 nucleotides read TGTGCCAGCAGTGAATTCGCCGGGGCCGAGCAGTACTTC. It specifies CASSEFAGAEQYF.

This clonotype is large. The chain couples TRBV25-1 to TRBJ2-1; perhaps TRBD1 as D (6 bases). The ends were cut back, 9 bases at V and 2 bases at J, with 8 bases in the middle. This CDR3 is built from 12 residues. Germline assignment: CDR1 MGHDK and CDR2 SYGVNS. The CDR3 DNA reads as TGTGCCAGTACAGGGCCCTACAATGAGCAGTTCTTC. It translates to CASTGPYNEQFF.

The rearrangement uses TRBV6-6 and TRBJ2-1; TRBD2 might be the D (5 bases). V was cut by 4 bases and J by 1 base, with 11 bases left in between. The CDR3 spans 15 residues. CDR1 is MNHNY and CDR2 is SVGAGI in the germline V gene (reference sequence). The CDR3 region has the DNA TGTGCCAGCAGTTCAGGACTGAGGTCCTACAATGAGCAGTTCTTC. Translated, it gives CASSSGLRSYNEQFF.

This clonotype was detected ten times or more. V and J are TRBV6-6 and TRBJ1-2, with 8 bases matching TRBD1. Germline V gene lookup returns CDR1 MNHNY and CDR2 SVGAGI (reference sequence). Losses at the gene ends were 7 bases for V and 3 bases for J; bases not matched to a gene: 4. This CDR3 spans 13 amino acids. Written as DNA, the CDR3 is TGTGCCAGCAACATGGACAGGGACTATGGCTACACCTTC. Amino acid sequence: CASNMDRDYGYTF.

The chain uses TRBV4-1 and TRBJ1-1, with D perhaps matching TRBD1 (5 bases). The length of the CDR3 is 17 residues. V lost 2 bases to trimming and J lost 0 bases, with 16 bases between them. Germline assignment: CDR1 MGHRA and CDR2 YSYEKL. This CDR3 reads CASSQILRDGVNTEAFF. CDR3 sequence (DNA): TGCGCCAGCAGCCAAATCCTTAGGGACGGAGTGAACACTGAAGCTTTCTTT.

The CDR3, as DNA: TGCAGCCTCATCGGGTCCTCTAGCACAGATACGCAGTATTTT. Amino acids: CSLIGSSSTDTQYF. V gene TRBV29-1 combines with J gene TRBJ2-3; D unclear. Germline lookup yields CDR1 SQVTM and CDR2 ANQGSEA. With 8 bases removed from V and 0 bases from J, the gap between germline ends came to 15 bases. The CDR3 contains 14 residues.

The chain has TRBV18 and TRBJ2-5, with D perhaps TRBD1 (5 bases). Germline V gene data show CDR1 as KGHSH and CDR2 as LQKENI. This CDR3 contains 19 residues. V was clipped by 4 bases and J by 4 bases, with 28 bases between them. DNA of the CDR3: TGTGCCAGCTCACACCCTAAGATGCAGGGTATGCTTTTACGAGAGACCCAGTACTTC. Translating it yields CASSHPKMQGMLLRETQYF.

Ten or more counts support this clonotype. V usage is TRBV20-1 and J usage is TRBJ2-7; no clear D. Germline CDR1 and CDR2: DFQATT and SNEGSKA (reference sequence). The CDR3 totals 15 residues. Trimming left V 0 bases short and J 0 bases short, with 12 bases between. For the CDR3, the DNA is TGCAGTGCTAGAGATTTACGCTTGAGCTCCTACGAGCAGTACTTC. This translates into CSARDLRLSSYEQYF.

The rearrangement uses TRBV5-1 and TRBJ2-2; a possible D gene is TRBD2 (5 bases). The CDR3 is made up of 14 amino acids. Germline V gives CDR1 SGHRS, CDR2 YFSETQ. Trimming shortened V by 4 bases and J by 7 bases, and 14 bases separated the two germline ends. The CDR3 loop is CASSPGLVFGELFF. The CDR3 nucleotides read TGCGCCAGCAGCCCAGGACTGGTATTCGGGGAGCTGTTTTTT.

With respect to this clonotype: A much larger clone differs from this one at a single base, so this may be a read error. This CDR3 is missing its conserved last phenylalanine or tryptophan, likely due to a read error. J is TRBJ2-2 and V is TRBV20-1, with TRBD1 identical over 11 bases. The CDR3 extends over 13 amino acids. CDR1 DFQATT and CDR2 SNEGSKA come from the germline V gene (reference sequence). V shed 8 bases, J shed 5 bases, and the junction held 4 bases outside the gene matches. The chain's CDR3 is CSTGTGGTGELFC. The CDR3 DNA reads TGCAGTACGGGGACAGGGGGAACCGGGGAGCTGTTTTGT.